Each of the 17 T cell receptor beta chains below was sequenced from the same sample in a study of cytomegalovirus exposure and HLA in healthy donors. PCR was performed using 60 Vbeta and 13 Jbeta primers. The repertoire was sequenced with immunoSEQ multiplex PCR; TCRdb's copy has only in-frame clones and lacks some. Among 99,000 or so clones listed, around 76% were seen once. Input material: PBMCs. These receptors were obtained from a man aged 40-49 years in good health and CMV-seropositive.

The V call is TRBV19, the J call TRBJ2-5; D uncertain. With 3 bases removed from V and 3 bases from J, the gap between germline ends came to 2 bases. The CDR3 contains 11 residues. Germline V gene sequence: CDR1 LNHDA, CDR2 SQIVND (reference sequence). The CDR3 loop reads CASSIKETQYF. CDR3 bases: TGTGCCAGTAGTATTAAAGAGACCCAGTACTTC.

As for this clone: Other DNA sequences from this sample encode an identical CDR3 as well. J is TRBJ1-1 and V is TRBV18; 9 bases fit TRBD1. V was pared by 3 bases and J by 1 base, with 0 bases of the junction left unmatched. The CDR3 has 14 residues. The germline CDR1 and CDR2 sequences are KGHSH and LQKENI. CDR3 protein: CASSPGQGNTEAFF. The CDR3 bases are TGTGCCAGCTCACCGGGACAGGGGAACACTGAAGCTTTCTTT.

The chain recombines TRBV19 with TRBJ1-1, with a weak D call TRBD1 (6 bases). Trimming pared 6 bases from V and 0 bases from J, leaving 11 bases between. Germline V gives CDR1 LNHDA, CDR2 SQIVND (reference sequence). There are 14 residues in the CDR3. This CDR3 reads CASRRDTMNTEAFF. As DNA, the CDR3 is TGTGCCAGTAGGAGGGACACGATGAACACTGAAGCTTTCTTT.

This clone occurred once. The CDR3 DNA sequence: TGTGCCAGCAGTTTCCGACCCAGGGGGAAACAAGAGACCCAGTACTTC. As protein: CASSFRPRGKQETQYF. The chain joins TRBV28 to TRBJ2-5; 7 bases are shared with TRBD1. J gave up 2 bases and V 3 bases, and 9 bases lay outside the gene matches. The germline V gene has CDR1 MDHEN and CDR2 SYDVKM. The CDR3 is 16 amino acids.

The chain is built from TRBV18 and TRBJ2-1, with 9 positions matching TRBD2. The CDR3 has 15 residues. V shed 0 bases, J shed 3 bases, and the junction held 0 bases outside the gene matches. The germline CDR1 and CDR2 sequences are KGHSH and LQKENI. DNA of the CDR3: TGTGCCAGCTCACCACCTAGCGGGGGCTACAATGAGCAGTTCTTC. It specifies CASSPPSGGYNEQFF.

CDR3 DNA sequence: TGTGCCATCACCGCGGGGGTTGGGTATCTGGACGAGCAGTACTTC. Translated: CAITAGVGYLDEQYF. The chain carries TRBV10-3 and TRBJ2-7, with 7 bases matching TRBD2. Germline CDR1 is ENHRY and CDR2 is SYGVKD. V trimming: 7 bases; J trimming: 5 bases; junction bases outside the gene matches: 14. This CDR3 spans 15 amino acids.

The chain is built from TRBV18 and TRBJ2-7; 8 bases match TRBD1. Germline trimming cut 0 bases from V and 2 bases from J; bases unmatched to any gene: 0. CDR1 and CDR2 from the germline V gene are KGHSH and LQKENI. The CDR3 loop spans 14 amino acids. CDR3: CASSPPTGAYEQYF. The CDR3 nucleotides read TGTGCCAGCTCACCACCGACAGGGGCCTACGAGCAGTACTTC. Complete variable domain (other parts from reference TRBV18 and TRBJ2-7): NAGVMQNPRHLVRRRGQEARLRCSPMKGHSHVYWYRQLPEEGLKFMVYLQKENIIDESGMPKERFSAEFPKEGPSILRIQQVVRGDSAAYFCASSPPTGAYEQYFGPGTRLTVT.

This rearrangement joins TRBV28 to TRBJ2-7; 7 bases are a match to TRBD1. Trimming took 2 bases from V and 5 from J; bases not matched to a gene: 9. The CDR3 consists of 15 residues. Germline CDR1 reads MDHEN; CDR2 reads SYDVKM. CDR3 nucleotides: TGTGCCAGCAGTTTAATGGTGAGGGGGCGGGACGAGCAGTACTTC. Its translation: CASSLMVRGRDEQYF. The variable domain in full, with the rest retrieved from reference TRBV28 and TRBJ2-7, is DVKVTQSSRYLVKRTGEKVFLECVQDMDHENMFWYRQDPGLGLRLIYFSYDVKMKEKGDIPEGYSVSREKKERFSLILESASTNQTSMYLCASSLMVRGRDEQYFGPGTRLTVT.

The chain employs TRBV7-3 and TRBJ1-2; 7 bases line up with TRBD1. CDR3 length equals 14 residues. The germline CDR1 and CDR2 sequences are SGHTA and FQGTGA. V shed 2 bases, J shed 0 bases, and the junction held 0 bases outside the gene matches. DNA for the CDR3: TGTGCCAGCAGCTTAGGGACAGCTAACTATGGCTACACCTTC. Translating gives CASSLGTANYGYTF.

CDR3 amino acids: CASSLGGQYNSPLHF. CDR3 DNA: TGTGCCAGCAGCTTGGGGGGACAGTATAATTCACCCCTCCACTTT. V is TRBV5-4 and J is TRBJ1-6; 7 positions match TRBD1. V lost 0 bases to trimming and J lost 4 bases; unmatched junction nucleotides: 1. Germline V gives CDR1 SGHNT, CDR2 YYREEE (reference sequence). The CDR3 length is 15 residues.

This sequence joins TRBV5-6 and TRBJ1-5; D call uncertain. Germline CDR1 and CDR2: SGHDT and YYEEEE. This CDR3 region has 15 residues. V lost 2 bases and J lost 1, with 10 bases in between. The CDR3 DNA reads TGTGCCAGCAGCTTAGGAACTAGCAGCAATCAGCCCCAGCATTTT. Its protein product is CASSLGTSSNQPQHF.

The chain recombines TRBV5-8 with TRBJ2-3, with a possible D match to TRBD1 (6 bases). This CDR3 has 14 residues. The ends were cut back, 4 bases at V and 1 base at J, with 10 bases in the middle. Germline V gene sequence: CDR1 SGHTS, CDR2 YDEGEE. The CDR3 DNA is TGTGCCAGCAGCCGACGACAGGGCACAGATACGCAGTATTTT. It translates to CASSRRQGTDTQYF.

V usage is TRBV7-3 and J usage is TRBJ2-1, with D perhaps TRBD1 (7 bases). The CDR3 is 15 residues long. V lost 5 bases, J lost 4 bases, and 15 bases lay in between. Germline-derived CDR1 and CDR2 are SGHTA and FQGTGA. CDR3: CASSPGGRRYNEQFF. The CDR3 DNA reads TGTGCCAGCAGCCCAGGGGGGAGACGGTACAATGAGCAGTTCTTC.

V is TRBV4-3 and J is TRBJ1-3, with D tentatively TRBD1 (5 bases). The germline V gene encodes CDR1 LGHNA and CDR2 YSLEER. The CDR3 loop spans 15 amino acids. V shed 0 bases and J shed 4 bases, with 10 bases lying between them. For the CDR3, the DNA is TGCGCCAGCAGCCAAGAAGCAGGGCGCGGAAACACCATATATTTT. Its protein product is CASSQEAGRGNTIYF.

V usage is TRBV5-1 and J usage is TRBJ2-7, with 9 bases aligning to TRBD1. V shed 0 bases and J 5 bases; nucleotides not matched to a gene: 9. This CDR3 comprises 16 residues. CDR1 and CDR2 from the germline V gene are SGHRS and YFSETQ. CDR3 amino acids: CASSLERTGTGNEQYF. The CDR3 DNA follows: TGCGCCAGCAGCTTGGAAAGAACCGGGACAGGGAACGAGCAGTACTTC.

This clone was observed a single time. J is TRBJ1-2 and V is TRBV28; D unclear. In germline, CDR1 is MDHEN, CDR2 SYDVKM. The CDR3 is 11 residues long. Between the trimmed V and J ends, which lost 4 bases and 8 bases, there was a span of 8 bases. The CDR3 bases are TGTGCCAGCAGTTCAGTATTCGGCTACACCTTC. Its translation: CASSSVFGYTF.

V and J are TRBV5-4 and TRBJ1-2; 7 nucleotides agree with TRBD1. CDR1 is SGHNT and CDR2 is YYREEE in the germline V gene (reference sequence). The CDR3 is 12 residues long. With V trimmed by 2 bases and J by 8 bases, 3 bases remained unmatched. The CDR3 here is CASSLGQDGYTF. For the CDR3, the DNA is TGTGCCAGCAGCTTAGGACAGGACGGCTACACCTTC.